A single sample is the source of the 10 T cell receptor beta chains below, sequenced in a study of shared clonotypes between healthy human individuals. The naive CD8 subset, CD45RO-negative cells positively selected for CCR7, excluded terminally differentiated effector memory CD45RA+ cells. Repertoires were generated with immunoSEQ multiplex PCR, while TCRdb's copy carries only in-frame clones and drops some. The table lists about 2 million clones, approximately 95% of them singletons. Material for sequencing was naive CD8+ T cells sorted from blood. The source of these receptors is a man between 18 and 29 years old in good health.

As concerns this clone: Other DNA sequences within the sample encode an identical CDR3. The chain is built from TRBV10-1 and TRBJ1-1; 8 nucleotides agree with TRBD1. The trim removed 3 bases at V and 1 base at J, leaving 4 bases unmatched. The CDR3 spans 15 residues. The V gene's germline CDR1 is WNHNN and CDR2 SYGVQD (reference sequence). CDR3 sequence: CASSESGTGNTEAFF. The CDR3 DNA reads as TGCGCCAGCAGTGAATCCGGGACAGGGAACACTGAAGCTTTCTTT.

The chain recombines TRBV10-3 with TRBJ2-7, with TRBD2 matching over 11 bases. The CDR3 runs 15 residues. Trimming took 3 bases from V and 6 from J; bases not matched to a gene: 7. The V gene's germline CDR1 is ENHRY and CDR2 SYGVKD. The chain's CDR3 is CAISDPSGGPLEQYF. DNA of the CDR3: TGTGCCATCAGTGATCCTAGCGGGGGGCCTCTCGAGCAGTACTTC.

This rearrangement joins TRBV9 to TRBJ2-1; 13 bases align to TRBD2. In germline, CDR1 is SGDLS, CDR2 YYNGEE. This CDR3 is 15 amino acids long. After removal of 3 bases from V and 6 bases from J, the junction contained 3 bases not matched to a gene. The CDR3, as DNA: TGTGCCAGCAGCGCCGGGACTAGCGGGGTCAATGAGCAGTTCTTC. The encoded protein is CASSAGTSGVNEQFF.

This chain connects TRBV6-1 to TRBJ2-1; TRBD1 matches 9 bases. There are 16 residues in the CDR3. V was clipped by 4 bases and J by 4 bases; unmatched bases: 8. Germline CDR1 and CDR2: MNHNS and SASEGT. CDR3 loop: CASSAFTGGAYNEQFF. The CDR3 region has the DNA TGTGCCAGCAGTGCGTTCACAGGGGGCGCATACAATGAGCAGTTCTTC.

This chain joins TRBV11-1 and TRBJ1-5; tentatively, D is TRBD1 (5 bases). CDR1 and CDR2 (germline): SGHAT, FQDESV (reference sequence). V lost 5 bases, J lost 5 bases, and 10 bases lay in between. This CDR3 contains 13 residues. This CDR3 is CASSLDRDQPQHF. The CDR3 DNA reads TGTGCCAGCAGCCTTGACAGAGATCAGCCCCAGCATTTT.

This chain joins TRBV6-5 and TRBJ2-3; D might be TRBD1 (5 bases). The CDR3 runs 16 residues. The germline V gene has CDR1 MNHEY and CDR2 SVGAGI. The V gene lost 5 bases and the J gene lost 0 bases, with 15 bases spanning the gap. The CDR3: CASSHYDRVSTDTQYF. DNA for the CDR3: TGTGCCAGCAGTCACTACGACAGAGTTAGCACAGATACGCAGTATTTT.

The rearrangement joins TRBV10-3 to TRBJ2-3; TRBD2 aligns across 9 bases. CDR1 and CDR2 (germline): ENHRY, SYGVKD. The CDR3 is 17 residues long. V was pared by 0 bases and J by 2 bases, with 6 bases of the junction left unmatched. CDR3 in DNA: TGTGCCATCAGTGAGTCGAGCGGGGGGCAGATCACAGATACGCAGTATTTT. It encodes CAISESSGGQITDTQYF.

This chain uses TRBV6-1 with TRBJ2-7; D remains ambiguous. V was trimmed by 3 bases and J by 4 bases, leaving 25 bases between them. Germline CDR1 MNHNS, CDR2 SASEGT. The CDR3 runs to 18 residues. The CDR3 DNA reads TGTGCCAGCAGTGATAGCCCGACCGGCCCCGACGCGCCTTACGAGCAGTACTTC. Its translation: CASSDSPTGPDAPYEQYF.

The chain employs TRBV27 and TRBJ2-2, with a weak D call TRBD2 (6 bases). V lost 6 bases, J lost 5 bases, and 10 bases lay in between. This CDR3 region has 13 residues. Germline CDR1 is MNHEY and CDR2 is SMNVEV (reference sequence). Here the CDR3 reads CASRLAWTGELFF. Written as DNA, the CDR3 is TGTGCCAGCAGACTAGCTTGGACCGGGGAGCTGTTTTTT.

The chain is built from TRBV9 and TRBJ1-4, with 10 bases that match TRBD1. The junction had 7 bases not matched to a gene; V was cut back by 3 bases and J by 5 bases. Germline V gene lookup returns CDR1 SGDLS and CDR2 YYNGEE. The CDR3 covers 16 residues. CDR3 sequence: CASSAGGTGENEKLFF. The CDR3 coding sequence is TGTGCCAGCAGCGCAGGGGGGACAGGGGAGAATGAAAAACTGTTTTTT.